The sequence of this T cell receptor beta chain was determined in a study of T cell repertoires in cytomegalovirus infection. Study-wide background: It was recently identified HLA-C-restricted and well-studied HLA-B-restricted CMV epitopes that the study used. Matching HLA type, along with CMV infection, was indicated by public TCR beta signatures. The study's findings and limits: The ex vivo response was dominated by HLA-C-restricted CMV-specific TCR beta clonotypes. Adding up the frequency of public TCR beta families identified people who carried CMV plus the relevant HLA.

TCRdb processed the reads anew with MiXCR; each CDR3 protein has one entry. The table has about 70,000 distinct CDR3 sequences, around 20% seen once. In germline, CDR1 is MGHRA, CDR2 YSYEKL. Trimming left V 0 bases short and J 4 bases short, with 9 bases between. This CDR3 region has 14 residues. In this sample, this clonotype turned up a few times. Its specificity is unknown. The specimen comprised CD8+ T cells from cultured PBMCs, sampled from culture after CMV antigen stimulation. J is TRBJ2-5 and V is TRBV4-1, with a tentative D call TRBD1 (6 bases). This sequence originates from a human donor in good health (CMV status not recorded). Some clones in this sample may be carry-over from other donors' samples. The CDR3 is CASSQDPGAETQYF. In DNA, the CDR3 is TGCGCCAGCAGCCAAGATCCAGGGGCAGAGACCCAGTACTTC.